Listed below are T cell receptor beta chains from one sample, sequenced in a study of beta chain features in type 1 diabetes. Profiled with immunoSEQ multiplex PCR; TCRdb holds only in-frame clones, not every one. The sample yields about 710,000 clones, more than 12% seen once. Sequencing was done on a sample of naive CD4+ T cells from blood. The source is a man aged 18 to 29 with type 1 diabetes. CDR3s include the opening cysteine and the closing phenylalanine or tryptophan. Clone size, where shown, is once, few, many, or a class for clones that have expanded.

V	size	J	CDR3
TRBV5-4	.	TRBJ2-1	CASSPTSGPSYNEQFF
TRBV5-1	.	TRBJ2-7	CASSLVRPPYEQYF
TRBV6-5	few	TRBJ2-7	CASSPQENYEQYF
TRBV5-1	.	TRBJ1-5	CASSPTGRTAQPQHF
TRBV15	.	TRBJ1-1	CATSRAGGTEAFF
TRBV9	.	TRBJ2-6	CASSVNRAGANVLTF
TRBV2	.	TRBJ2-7	CASRGDWSSYEQYF
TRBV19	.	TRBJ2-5	CASSIGQGVRETQYF
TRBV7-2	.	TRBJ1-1	CASSFTGEGAEAFF
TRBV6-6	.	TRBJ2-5	CASTYSSGLSETQYF
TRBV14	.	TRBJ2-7	CASRLAGASEQYF
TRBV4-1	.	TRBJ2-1	CASSQTRAHKVF
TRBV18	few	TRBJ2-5	CASSRFVGEETQYF
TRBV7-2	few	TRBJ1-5	CASSLSQVGHQPQHF
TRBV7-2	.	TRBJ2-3	CASSPHRDRETSTDTQYF
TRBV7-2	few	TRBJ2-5	CASSSQQGRGETQYF
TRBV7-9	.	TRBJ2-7	CASSLGLGSYEQYF
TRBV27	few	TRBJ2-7	CASSLWIGSYEQYF
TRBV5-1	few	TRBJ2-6	CASSLDPHGSGANVLTF
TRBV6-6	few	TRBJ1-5	CASSYFREGDQPQHF
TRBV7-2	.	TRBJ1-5	CASSPQGGPQHF
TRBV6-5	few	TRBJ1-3	CASSYSIGSSGNTIYF
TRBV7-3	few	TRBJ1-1	CASSLRSNTEAFF
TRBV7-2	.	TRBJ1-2	CASSLVGVDYGYTF
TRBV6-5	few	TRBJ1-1	CASSYSWGNTEAFF
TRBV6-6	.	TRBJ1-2	CASSYSTGTGYTF
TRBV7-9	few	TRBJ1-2	CASSLVPPEGTYGYTF
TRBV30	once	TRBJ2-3	CASLPGQYF